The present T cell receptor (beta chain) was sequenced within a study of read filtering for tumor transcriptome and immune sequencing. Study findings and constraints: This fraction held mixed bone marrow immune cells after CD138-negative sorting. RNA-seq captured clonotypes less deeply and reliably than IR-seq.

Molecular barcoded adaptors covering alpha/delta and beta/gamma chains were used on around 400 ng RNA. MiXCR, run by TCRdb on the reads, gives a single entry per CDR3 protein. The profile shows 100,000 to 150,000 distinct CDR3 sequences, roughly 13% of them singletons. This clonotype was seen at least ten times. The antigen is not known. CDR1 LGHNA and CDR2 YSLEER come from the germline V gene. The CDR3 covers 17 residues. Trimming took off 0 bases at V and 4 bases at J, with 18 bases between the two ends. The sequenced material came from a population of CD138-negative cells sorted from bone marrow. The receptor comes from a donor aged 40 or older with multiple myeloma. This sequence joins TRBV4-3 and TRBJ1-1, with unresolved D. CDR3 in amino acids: CASSQDLAGLTLTEAFF. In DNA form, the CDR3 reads TGCGCCAGCAGCCAAGATCTAGCCGGCTTGACGCTCACTGAAGCTTTCTTT.